These 24 T cell receptor beta chains share one sample of origin, sequenced in a study of post-analysis software for immune sequencing data. cDNA libraries of TCR beta carried unique molecular identifiers. In TCRdb, the PCR reads were re-called with MiXCR into one record per CDR3 protein. Seen here are about 210,000 distinct CDR3 sequences, 25% to 30% observed once, and the top ten hold roughly 3.5%. Antigens for these TCRs are unknown. Findings of the study overall: Included in a set of a few TRBV segments more frequent in patients than controls were TRBV5-6, TRBV5-1 and TRBV20-1.

Sample: blood. Source of these receptors: a girl aged 2-17 years with multiple sclerosis.

The table lists this clonotype with many counts. The chain couples TRBV6-5 to TRBJ2-5; 8 bases fit TRBD1. The V gene end was trimmed by 7 bases and the J gene end by 4 bases; junction bases not matched to a gene: 8. Germline CDR1 is MNHEY and CDR2 is SVGAGI. The CDR3 loop spans 14 amino acids. The CDR3 spells CASTMQGARETQYF. The DNA of the CDR3 is TGTGCCAGCACCATGCAGGGGGCTCGAGAGACCCAGTACTTC.

The CDR3 reads CASSLSGSGGREQFF. The DNA for the CDR3 is TGTGCCAGCAGCTTAAGCGGGTCGGGGGGACGGGAGCAGTTCTTC. V gene TRBV7-2 combines with J gene TRBJ2-1, with TRBD2 matching 7 bases. CDR3 length: 15 residues. In germline, CDR1 is SGHTA, CDR2 FQGNSA. After removal of 2 bases from V and 10 bases from J, the junction contained 11 bases not matched to a gene.

V usage is TRBV12-3 or TRBV12-4 and J usage is TRBJ1-1; TRBD1 matches 7 bases. V lost 6 bases to trimming and J lost 0 bases; unmatched junction nucleotides: 13. The CDR3 has 17 amino acids. The CDR3 DNA reads as TGTGCCAGCAGGGCTAGAGGGGGCGCGGGAGTGAACACTGAAGCTTTCTTT. Amino acid sequence: CASRARGGAGVNTEAFF.

This clonotype has more than one count but fewer than ten. The chain combines TRBV7-3 with TRBJ2-1, with 7 nucleotides matching TRBD1. The J call may be wrong; the DNA end is better matched by TRBJ2-7. The CDR3 extends over 15 amino acids. Germline loops: CDR1 SGHTA, CDR2 FQGTGA. Here the CDR3 reads CASSPGQVHYNEQYF. In nucleotides, the CDR3 is TGTGCCAGCAGCCCAGGACAGGTCCACTACAATGAGCAGTACTTC.

In regard to this clonotype: Since a much larger clone is just one base distant, this may be a read error. The CDR3 sequence is CASSFLGQQETQFF. The CDR3 nucleotides are TGTGCCAGCAGTTTCCTGGGACAGCAAGAGACCCAGTTCTTC. The rearrangement joins TRBV27 to TRBJ2-5; 7 bases fit TRBD1. The DNA end is more similar to TRBJ2-1, so the J call may be wrong. Germline CDR1 reads MNHEY; CDR2 reads SMNVEV (reference sequence). The CDR3 is 14 amino acids.

On this clonotype: The junction differs from germline at one of its ends, possibly a read error. The chain carries TRBV20-1 and TRBJ2-6, with 7 positions matching TRBD2. This CDR3 is built from 17 residues. CDR1 and CDR2 (germline): DFQATT, SNEGSKA (reference sequence). The CDR3 loop is CSVRDLGGGAGANVLTF. CDR3 DNA sequence: TGCAGTGTTAGAGATCTGGGCGGGGGTGCAGGGGCCAACGTCCTGACTTTC.

This clonotype has a handful of counts. The CDR3 DNA is TGTGCCAGCAGTTTTATGAGAAACCGGGAAAAACTGTTTTTT. It codes for CASSFMRNREKLFF. The V call is TRBV28, the J call TRBJ1-4; D unresolved. Trimming shortened V by 3 bases and J by 8 bases, and 13 bases separated the two germline ends. There are 14 residues in the CDR3. Germline values: CDR1 MDHEN, CDR2 SYDVKM.

The chain has TRBV5-1 and TRBJ1-2, with 7 bases matching TRBD1. Germline V gene lookup returns CDR1 SGHRS and CDR2 YFSETQ. Losses at the gene ends were 3 bases for V and 4 bases for J; bases not matched to a gene: 6. This CDR3 contains 14 residues. CDR3: CASSWSQGSYGYTF. For the CDR3, the DNA is TGCGCCAGCAGCTGGTCACAGGGGAGCTATGGCTACACCTTC.

The chain uses TRBV30 and TRBJ2-5; maybe TRBD1 (5 bases). The last part of the DNA fits TRBJ2-7 better; the J call may be wrong. Germline assignment: CDR1 GTSNPN and CDR2 SVGIG (reference sequence). The CDR3 extends over 15 amino acids. The CDR3 sequence is CAWSPGRVETYEQYF. The DNA of the CDR3 is TGTGCCTGGAGTCCCGGCAGGGTCGAGACCTACGAGCAGTACTTC.

In its sample, this clonotype was seen many times. The chain couples TRBV5-6 to TRBJ2-3, with D hard to call. This CDR3 is built from 12 residues. CDR1 is SGHDT, CDR2 YYEEEE, per germline. V lost 4 bases to trimming and J lost 5 bases, with 8 bases between them. In nucleotides, the CDR3 is TGTGCCAGCAGCCGCAATCGAGATACGCAGTATTTT. Its translation is CASSRNRDTQYF.

This clonotype was observed a handful of times. V and J are TRBV4-1 and TRBJ1-1; TRBD1 agrees at 7 bases. Per germline, CDR1 MGHRA and CDR2 YSYEKL. V shed 0 bases, J shed 4 bases, and the junction held 5 bases outside the gene matches. The CDR3 is 15 residues long. The CDR3 bases are TGCGCCAGCAGCCAAGAATCGACAGGGCGCACTGAAGCTTTCTTT. Its translation: CASSQESTGRTEAFF.

The chain combines TRBV24-1 with TRBJ2-1; possibly TRBD2 for D (7 bases). V was trimmed by 3 bases and J by 9 bases, leaving 20 bases between them. The length of the CDR3 is 16 residues. In germline, CDR1 is KGHDR, CDR2 SFDVKD. The CDR3 nucleotides read TGTGCCACCAGTGATGAGGCGGCAGGGGAGGGGGTTGAGCAGTTCTTC. It specifies CATSDEAAGEGVEQFF.

There are a few counts of this clonotype. This chain links TRBV2 with TRBJ1-6; perhaps TRBD1 as D (6 bases). The CDR3 is 14 residues long. Trimming removed 5 bases at V and 8 bases at J, with 13 bases between. CDR1 is SNHLY and CDR2 is FYNNEI in the germline V gene. The CDR3 bases are TGTGCCAGCAGTTACAGGGTTGGGCATTCACCCCTCCACTTT. Its protein product is CASSYRVGHSPLHF.

This clonotype was picked up many times. The V call is TRBV10-3, the J call TRBJ2-7, with D perhaps given as TRBD1 or TRBD2 (6 bases each). CDR1 and CDR2 from the germline V gene are ENHRY and SYGVKD. The germline V and J ends were trimmed by 6 bases and 4 bases, with 10 bases remaining between them. The CDR3 sequence is 12 residues long. This chain's CDR3 is CAIRQGGYEQYF. Written as DNA, the CDR3 is TGTGCCATCAGACAGGGAGGTTACGAGCAGTACTTC.

This clonotype has ten or more counts. V gene TRBV5-1 combines with J gene TRBJ2-1, with D tentatively TRBD1 (5 bases). Trimming pared 5 bases from V and 4 bases from J, leaving 19 bases between. Germline loops: CDR1 SGHRS, CDR2 YFSETQ. The CDR3 is made up of 16 amino acids. The CDR3 loop reads CASRESAGFTYNEQFF. CDR3 sequence (DNA): TGCGCCAGCAGGGAGAGCGCAGGGTTTACGTACAATGAGCAGTTCTTC.

This clonotype was seen ten or more times. The chain employs TRBV2 and TRBJ2-4, with TRBD1 as a possible D gene (6 bases). V lost 1 base and J lost 4, with 11 bases in between. The CDR3 loop spans 15 amino acids. Germline loops: CDR1 SNHLY, CDR2 FYNNEI. The CDR3 here is CASSEGGQGKNIQYF. The CDR3 DNA reads TGTGCCAGCAGTGAAGGCGGGCAGGGGAAAAACATTCAGTACTTC.

The chain uses TRBV30 and TRBJ2-5; D call uncertain. The DNA end lines up better with TRBJ2-7; the J call may be wrong. Germline V gene sequence: CDR1 GTSNPN, CDR2 SVGIG (reference sequence). The CDR3 loop spans 11 amino acids. The CDR3 DNA sequence: TGTGCCTGGAGTTTTGGATACGAGCAGTACTTC. Encoded protein: CAWSFGYEQYF.

This clonotype was detected ten times or more. The chain couples TRBV29-1 to TRBJ2-3; 7 nucleotides match TRBD2. The CDR3 is 13 residues long. After removal of 3 bases from V and 4 bases from J, the junction contained 4 bases not matched to a gene. Germline V gives CDR1 SQVTM, CDR2 ANQGSEA. CDR3 coding DNA: TGCAGCGTTGATATGCTAGCGGCAGATACGCAGTATTTT. It translates to CSVDMLAADTQYF.

With regard to this clonotype: A single base separates this from a much larger clone, so it may be a read error. The gene calls are TRBV28 and TRBJ2-7, with 9 bases that match TRBD1. Germline trimming cut 6 bases from V and 1 base from J; bases unmatched to any gene: 7. The length of the CDR3 is 15 residues. CDR1 MDHEN and CDR2 SYDVKM come from the germline V gene. This chain's CDR3 is CASRSSGQGSYEQYF. CDR3 sequence (DNA): TGTGCCAGCAGGTCATCGGGACAGGGTTCCTACGAGCAGTACTTC.

This clonotype showed up many times. This chain connects TRBV29-1 to TRBJ2-1; D call uncertain. Per germline, CDR1 SQVTM and CDR2 ANQGSEA. This CDR3 contains 13 residues. Trimming removed 6 bases at V and 4 bases at J, with 13 bases between. CDR3 DNA: TGCAGCGTGGGCCTCTCCGATTACAATGAGCAGTTCTTC. It translates to CSVGLSDYNEQFF.

With respect to this clonotype: A read error may explain this, as a much larger clone is one base away. The chain combines TRBV29-1 with TRBJ2-7; D perhaps matches TRBD1 (6 bases). CDR1 is SQVTM, CDR2 ANQGSEA, per germline. This CDR3 is built from 12 residues. As DNA, the CDR3 is TGCAGCGTTGTTAGGGGACAAGAGACCCAGCACTTC. It specifies CSVVRGQETQHF.

J is TRBJ2-5 and V is TRBV28, with 8 bases matching TRBD2. This CDR3 has 13 amino acids. Looked up from germline, CDR1 is MDHEN and CDR2 is SYDVKM. The junction had 7 bases not matched to a gene; V was cut back by 8 bases and J by 5 bases. The CDR3, as DNA: TGTGCCAGCTCTGGCGGGAGGACGGAGACCCAGTACTTC. It yields the protein CASSGGRTETQYF.

This clonotype was detected ten times or more. This rearrangement joins TRBV7-2 to TRBJ2-5, with TRBD2 identical over 10 bases. V dropped 1 base and J dropped 5; count of bases not matched to a gene: 13. The CDR3 has 18 residues. Per germline, CDR1 SGHTA and CDR2 FQGNSA. CDR3 region: CASSLERGASGSPETQYF. CDR3 bases: TGTGCCAGCAGCTTAGAGAGAGGGGCTAGCGGGAGCCCCGAGACCCAGTACTTC.

Details on this clonotype: A much bigger clone sits one base away, suggesting this may be a read error. The CDR3 ends on some other residue instead of the conserved phenylalanine or tryptophan, so this is likely a read error. V is TRBV7-7 and J is TRBJ2-1, with a possible D match to TRBD2 (6 bases). Germline lookup yields CDR1 SSHAT and CDR2 FNYEAQ (reference sequence). The CDR3 is 11 amino acids. The germline V and J ends were trimmed by 5 bases and 9 bases, with 8 bases remaining between them. The CDR3 bases are TGTGCCAGCAGCGGCGGGACTGAGCAGTTCCTC. This sequence encodes CASSGGTEQFL.